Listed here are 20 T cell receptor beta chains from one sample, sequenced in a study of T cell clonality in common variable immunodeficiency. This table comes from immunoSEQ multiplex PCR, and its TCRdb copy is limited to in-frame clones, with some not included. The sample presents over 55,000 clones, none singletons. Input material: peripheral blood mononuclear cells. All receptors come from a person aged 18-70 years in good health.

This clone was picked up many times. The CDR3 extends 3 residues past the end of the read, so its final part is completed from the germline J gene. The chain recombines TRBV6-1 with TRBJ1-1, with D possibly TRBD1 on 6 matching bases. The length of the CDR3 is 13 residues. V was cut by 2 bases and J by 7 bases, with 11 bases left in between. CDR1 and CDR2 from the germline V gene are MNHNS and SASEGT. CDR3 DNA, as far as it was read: TGTGCCAGCAGTGAACAGACGACAGGTGAA. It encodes CASSEQTTGE. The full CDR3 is CASSEQTTGEAFF.

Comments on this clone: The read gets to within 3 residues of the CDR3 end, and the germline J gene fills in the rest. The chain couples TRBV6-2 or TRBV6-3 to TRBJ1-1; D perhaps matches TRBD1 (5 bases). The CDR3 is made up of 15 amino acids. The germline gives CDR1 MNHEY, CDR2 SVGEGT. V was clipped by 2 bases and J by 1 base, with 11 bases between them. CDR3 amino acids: CASSYSGTANTEAFF. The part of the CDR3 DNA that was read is TGTGCCAGCAGTTACAGCGGGACGGCGAACACTGAA.

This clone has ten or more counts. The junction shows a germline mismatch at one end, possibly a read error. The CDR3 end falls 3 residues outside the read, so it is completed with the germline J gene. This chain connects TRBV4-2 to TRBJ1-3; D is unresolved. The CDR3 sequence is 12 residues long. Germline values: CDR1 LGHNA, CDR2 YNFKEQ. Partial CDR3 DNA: TGCGCCAGCAGCCAAGAAAGAGGGACC. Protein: CASSQERGT. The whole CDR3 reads CASSQERGTIYF.

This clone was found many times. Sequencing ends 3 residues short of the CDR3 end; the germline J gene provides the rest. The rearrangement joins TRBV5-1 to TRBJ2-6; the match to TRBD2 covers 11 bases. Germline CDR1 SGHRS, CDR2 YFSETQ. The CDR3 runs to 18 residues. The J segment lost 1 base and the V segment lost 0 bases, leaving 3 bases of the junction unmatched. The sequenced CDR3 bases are TGCGCCAGCAGCTTGGACACTAGCGGGGGATCTGGGGCCAACGTC. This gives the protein CASSLDTSGGSGANV. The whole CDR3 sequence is CASSLDTSGGSGANVLTF.

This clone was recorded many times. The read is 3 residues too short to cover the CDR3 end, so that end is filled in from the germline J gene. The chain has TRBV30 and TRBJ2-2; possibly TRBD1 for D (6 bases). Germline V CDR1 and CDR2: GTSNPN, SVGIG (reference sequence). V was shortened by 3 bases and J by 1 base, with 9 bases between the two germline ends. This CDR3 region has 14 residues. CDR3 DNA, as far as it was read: TGTGCCTGGAGAACACAGGGGAACACCGGGGAG. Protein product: CAWRTQGNTGE. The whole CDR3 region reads CAWRTQGNTGELFF.

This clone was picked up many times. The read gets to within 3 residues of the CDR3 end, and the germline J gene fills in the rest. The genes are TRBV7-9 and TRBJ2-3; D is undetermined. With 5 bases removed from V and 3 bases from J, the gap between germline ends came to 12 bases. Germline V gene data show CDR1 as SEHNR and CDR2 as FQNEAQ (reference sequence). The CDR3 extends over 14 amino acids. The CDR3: CASSALAATDTQYF. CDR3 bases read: TGTGCCAGCAGCGCCCTCGCAGCGACAGATACG.

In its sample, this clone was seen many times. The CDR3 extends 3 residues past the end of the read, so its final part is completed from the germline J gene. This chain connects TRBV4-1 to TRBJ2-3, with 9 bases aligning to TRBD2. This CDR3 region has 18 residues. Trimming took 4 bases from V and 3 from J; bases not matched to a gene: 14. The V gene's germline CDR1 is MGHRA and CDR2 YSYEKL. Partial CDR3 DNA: TGCGCCAGCAGCCCAGACCCTAGCGGGACCAAAGGTACAGATACG. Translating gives CASSPDPSGTKGTDT. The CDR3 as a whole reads CASSPDPSGTKGTDTQYF.

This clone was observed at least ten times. CDR3 DNA (partial): TGCGCCAGCAGCCAAGAACCAGCGGGAGTCGGTAAGACC. Its protein is CASSQEPAGVGKT. The whole CDR3 sequence reads CASSQEPAGVGKTQYF. J is TRBJ2-5 and V is TRBV4-1, with TRBD2 identical over 8 bases. Read data end 3 residues before the CDR3 end; the end is taken from the germline J gene. Germline-derived CDR1 and CDR2 are MGHRA and YSYEKL. V dropped 0 bases and J dropped 6; count of bases not matched to a gene: 9. The CDR3 extends over 16 amino acids.

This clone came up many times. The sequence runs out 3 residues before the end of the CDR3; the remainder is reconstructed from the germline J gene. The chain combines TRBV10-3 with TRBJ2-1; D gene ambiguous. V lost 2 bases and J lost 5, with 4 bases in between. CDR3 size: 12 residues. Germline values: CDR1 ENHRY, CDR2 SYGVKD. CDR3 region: CAISEINNEQFF. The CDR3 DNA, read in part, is TGTGCCATCAGTGAGATCAACAATGAG.

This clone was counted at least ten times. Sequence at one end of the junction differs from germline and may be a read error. CDR3 DNA (partial): TGTGCTAGCAGCGTCTTCTTTCAGGGTGGAGATACG. Residues: CASSVFFQGGDT. The whole CDR3 sequence reads CASSVFFQGGDTQYF. This chain joins TRBV9 and TRBJ2-3; possible D gene TRBD1, 5 bases. The read halts 3 residues ahead of the CDR3 end, with the missing end drawn from the germline J gene. This CDR3 is built from 15 residues. Germline V CDR1 and CDR2: SGDLS, YYNGEE.

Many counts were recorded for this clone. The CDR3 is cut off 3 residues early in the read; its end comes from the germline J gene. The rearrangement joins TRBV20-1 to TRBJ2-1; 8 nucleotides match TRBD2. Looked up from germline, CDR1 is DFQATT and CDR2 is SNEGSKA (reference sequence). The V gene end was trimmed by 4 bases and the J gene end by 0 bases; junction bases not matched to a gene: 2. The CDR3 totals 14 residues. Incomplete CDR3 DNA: TGCAGTGCTAAAAGCGGGGGCTCCTACAATGAG. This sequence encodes CSAKSGGSYNE. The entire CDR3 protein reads CSAKSGGSYNEQFF.

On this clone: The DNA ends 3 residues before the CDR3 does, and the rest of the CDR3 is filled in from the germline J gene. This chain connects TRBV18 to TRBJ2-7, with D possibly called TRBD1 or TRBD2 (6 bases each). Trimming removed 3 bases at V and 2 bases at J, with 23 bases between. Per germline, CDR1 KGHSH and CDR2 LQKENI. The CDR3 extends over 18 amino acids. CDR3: CASSPAGHVFRGAYEQYF. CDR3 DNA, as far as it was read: TGTGCCAGCTCACCCGCGGGACACGTCTTTCGTGGGGCCTACGAG.

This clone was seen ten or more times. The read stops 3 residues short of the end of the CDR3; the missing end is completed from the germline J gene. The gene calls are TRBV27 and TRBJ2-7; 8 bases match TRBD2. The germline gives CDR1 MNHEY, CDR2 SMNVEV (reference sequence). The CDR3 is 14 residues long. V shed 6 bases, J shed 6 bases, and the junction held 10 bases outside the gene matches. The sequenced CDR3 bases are TGTGCCAGCAGATCCGGGACTAGTGTAAGCGAG. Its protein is CASRSGTSVSE. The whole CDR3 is CASRSGTSVSEQYF.

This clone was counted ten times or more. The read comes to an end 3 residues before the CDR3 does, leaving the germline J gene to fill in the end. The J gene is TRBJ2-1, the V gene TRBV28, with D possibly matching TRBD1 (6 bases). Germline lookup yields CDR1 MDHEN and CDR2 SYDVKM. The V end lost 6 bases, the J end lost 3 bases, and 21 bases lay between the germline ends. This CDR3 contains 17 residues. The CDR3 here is CASRDDRKGIFYNEQFF. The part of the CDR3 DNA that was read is TGTGCCAGCAGGGATGACAGGAAAGGTATATTCTACAATGAG. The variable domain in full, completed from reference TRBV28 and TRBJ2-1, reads DVKVTQSSRYLVKRTGEKVFLECVQDMDHENMFWYRQDPGLGLRLIYFSYDVKMKEKGDIPEGYSVSREKKERFSLILESASTNQTSMYLCASRDDRKGIFYNEQFFGPGTRLTVL.

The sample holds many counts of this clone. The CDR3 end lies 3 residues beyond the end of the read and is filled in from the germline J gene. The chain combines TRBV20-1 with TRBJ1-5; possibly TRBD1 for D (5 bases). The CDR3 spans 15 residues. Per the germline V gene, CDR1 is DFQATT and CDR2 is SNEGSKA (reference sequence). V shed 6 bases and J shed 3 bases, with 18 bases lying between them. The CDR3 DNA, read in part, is TGCAGTGCACCCGGAGACAGTAGCTTCAATCAGCCC. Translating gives CSAPGDSSFNQP. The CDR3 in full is CSAPGDSSFNQPQHF.

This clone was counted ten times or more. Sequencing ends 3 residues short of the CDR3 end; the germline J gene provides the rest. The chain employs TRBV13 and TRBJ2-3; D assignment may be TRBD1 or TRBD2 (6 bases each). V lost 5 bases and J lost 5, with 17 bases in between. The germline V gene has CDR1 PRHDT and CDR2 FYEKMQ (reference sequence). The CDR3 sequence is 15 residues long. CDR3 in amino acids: CASSGEDSLGDTQYF. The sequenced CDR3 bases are TGTGCCAGCAGCGGGGAGGACAGTTTGGGAGATACG.

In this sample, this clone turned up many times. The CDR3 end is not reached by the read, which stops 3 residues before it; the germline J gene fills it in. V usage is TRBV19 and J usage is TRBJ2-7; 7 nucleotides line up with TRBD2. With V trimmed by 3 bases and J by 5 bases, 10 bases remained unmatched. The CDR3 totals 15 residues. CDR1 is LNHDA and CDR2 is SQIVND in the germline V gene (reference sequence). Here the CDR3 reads CASSISGAGVDEQYF. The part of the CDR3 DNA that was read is TGTGCCAGTAGTATCTCTGGGGCGGGGGTCGACGAG.

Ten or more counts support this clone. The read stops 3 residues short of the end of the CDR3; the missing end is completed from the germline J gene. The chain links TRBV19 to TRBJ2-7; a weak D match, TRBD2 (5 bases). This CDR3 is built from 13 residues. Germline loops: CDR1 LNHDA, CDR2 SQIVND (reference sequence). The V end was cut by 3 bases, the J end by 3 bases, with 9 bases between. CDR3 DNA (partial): TGTGCCAGTAGTATCGTACGGGGCTACGAG. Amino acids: CASSIVRGYE. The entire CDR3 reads CASSIVRGYEQYF.

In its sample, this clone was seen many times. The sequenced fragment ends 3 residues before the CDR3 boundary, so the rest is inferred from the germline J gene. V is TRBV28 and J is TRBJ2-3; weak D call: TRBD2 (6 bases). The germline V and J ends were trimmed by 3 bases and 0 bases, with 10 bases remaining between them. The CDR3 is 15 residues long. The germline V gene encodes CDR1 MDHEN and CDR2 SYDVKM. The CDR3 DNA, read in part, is TGTGCCAGCAGTTTCATAGCGGAGAGCACAGATACG. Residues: CASSFIAESTDT. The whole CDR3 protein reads CASSFIAESTDTQYF.

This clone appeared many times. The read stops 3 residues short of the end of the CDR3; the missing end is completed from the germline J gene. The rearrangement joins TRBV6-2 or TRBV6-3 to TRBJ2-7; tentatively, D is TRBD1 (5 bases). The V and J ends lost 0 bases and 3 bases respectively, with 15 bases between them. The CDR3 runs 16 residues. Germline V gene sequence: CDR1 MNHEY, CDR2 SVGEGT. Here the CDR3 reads CASSYSRLAGNYEQYF. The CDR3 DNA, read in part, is TGTGCCAGCAGTTACTCGAGGTTGGCAGGGAACTACGAG.